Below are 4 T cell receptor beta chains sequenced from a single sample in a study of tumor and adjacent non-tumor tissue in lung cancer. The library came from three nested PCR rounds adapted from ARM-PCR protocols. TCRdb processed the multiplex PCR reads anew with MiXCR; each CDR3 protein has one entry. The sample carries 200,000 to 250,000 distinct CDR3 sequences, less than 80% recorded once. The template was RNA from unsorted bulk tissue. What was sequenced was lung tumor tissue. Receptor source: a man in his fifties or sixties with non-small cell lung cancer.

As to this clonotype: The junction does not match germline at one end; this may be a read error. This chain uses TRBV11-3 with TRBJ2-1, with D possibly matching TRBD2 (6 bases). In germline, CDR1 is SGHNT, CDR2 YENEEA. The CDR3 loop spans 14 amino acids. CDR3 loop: CVSKWSGPDNEQFF. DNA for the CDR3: TGTGTCAGCAAATGGAGCGGGCCGGACAATGAGCAGTTCTTC.

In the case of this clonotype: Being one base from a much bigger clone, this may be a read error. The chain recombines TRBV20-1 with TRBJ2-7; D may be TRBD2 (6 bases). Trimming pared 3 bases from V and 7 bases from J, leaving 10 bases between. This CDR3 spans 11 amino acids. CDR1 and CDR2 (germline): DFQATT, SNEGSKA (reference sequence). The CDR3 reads CSASCSGEQYF. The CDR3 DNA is TGCAGTGCTAGCTGCAGCGGGGAGCAGTACTTC.

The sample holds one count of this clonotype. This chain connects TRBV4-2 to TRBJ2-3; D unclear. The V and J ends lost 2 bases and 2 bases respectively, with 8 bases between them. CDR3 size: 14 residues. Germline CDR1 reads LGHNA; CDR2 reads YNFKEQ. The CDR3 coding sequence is TGTGCCAGCAGCCAAATAGGGATCACAGATACGCAGTATTTT. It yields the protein CASSQIGITDTQYF.

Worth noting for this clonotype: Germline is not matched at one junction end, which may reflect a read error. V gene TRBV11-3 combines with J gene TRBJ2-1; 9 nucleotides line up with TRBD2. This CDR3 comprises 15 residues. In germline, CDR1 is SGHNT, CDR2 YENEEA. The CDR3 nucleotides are TGTGCCAGCAGATTCAGAGCGGGGGGCGTGAATGAGCATTTCTTT. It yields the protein CASRFRAGGVNEHFF.